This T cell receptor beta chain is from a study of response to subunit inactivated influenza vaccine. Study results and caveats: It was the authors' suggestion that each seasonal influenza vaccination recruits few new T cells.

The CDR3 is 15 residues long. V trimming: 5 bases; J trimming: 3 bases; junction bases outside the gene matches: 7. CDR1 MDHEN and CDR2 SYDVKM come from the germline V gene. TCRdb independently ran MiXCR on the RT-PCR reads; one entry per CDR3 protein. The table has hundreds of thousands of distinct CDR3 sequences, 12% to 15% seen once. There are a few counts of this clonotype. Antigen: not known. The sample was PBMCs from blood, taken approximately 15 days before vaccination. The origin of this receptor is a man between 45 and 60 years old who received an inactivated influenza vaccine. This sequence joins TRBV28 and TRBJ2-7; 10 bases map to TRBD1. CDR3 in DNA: TGTGCCAGCAGTCCAGTGGGACAGGGGCTCTACGAGCAGTACTTC. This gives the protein CASSPVGQGLYEQYF.